This T cell receptor beta chain was recovered during a study of cytomegalovirus exposure and HLA in healthy donors. Study details: As an earlier analysis found, some 180 million T cells yielded approximately 100 million unique TCR beta sequences.

The study ran its PCR with 60 Vbeta and 13 Jbeta primers. TCRdb's table, derived via immunoSEQ multiplex PCR, lists solely in-frame clones and lacks some. Of 130,000 or so clones listed, roughly 78% were seen once; the top ten hold approximately 4%. Study outcomes and limitations: The study put some 150 TCR beta chains on its list as cytomegalovirus-associated. Only CMV serostatus was available as immune exposure information. Other equally common chains were less clonally expanded than HLA-associated TCR beta chains, a later analysis showed.

The CDR3 covers 13 residues. With 9 bases removed from V and 3 bases from J, the gap between germline ends came to 9 bases. Germline CDR1 and CDR2: MNHNS and SASEGT. This clone occurred a few times. Its antigen is currently unknown. The chain uses TRBV6-1 and TRBJ1-6; D gene unclear. Input material: PBMCs. The receptor was derived from a man aged 45-65 years in good health and CMV-seropositive. Here the CDR3 DNA reads TGTGCCAGTGTCGACATCTATAATTCACCCCTCCACTTT. Translated, it gives CASVDIYNSPLHF.